This TCR beta chain was recovered during a study of shared clonotypes between healthy human individuals. General study points: Across subsets, estimated richness was generally greater for naive than for memory populations. Non-shared clonotypes had lower generation probabilities than those shared by all four donors.

CD45RO negativity and positive selection for CCR7 defined naive CD8 cells, a population that excluded terminally differentiated effector memory CD45RA+ cells. Nashville, Tennessee was home to all donors, each a Caucasian adult. Comments on this clone: What it recognizes is unknown.

Every subset had its genomic DNA shared out evenly among several immunoSEQ plates. This table comes from immunoSEQ multiplex PCR, and its TCRdb copy is limited to in-frame clones, with some not included. The sample records some 2.1 million clones, about 95% being singletons. Sequencing was done on a sample of naive CD8+ T cells sorted from blood. The receptor was isolated from a man aged 18 to 30 in good health.

CDR3 protein: CASSLLGTGAGNTIYF. As DNA, the CDR3 is TGTGCCAGCAGCTTATTAGGGACAGGGGCTGGAAACACCATATATTTT. The chain joins TRBV7-2 to TRBJ1-3; TRBD1 agrees at 10 bases. The CDR3 runs to 16 residues. Germline-derived CDR1 and CDR2 are SGHTA and FQGNSA. V gave up 2 bases and J gave up 2 bases; unmatched junction bases: 3. Combining the CDR3 with reference TRBV7-2 and TRBJ1-3 gives the whole variable domain GAGVSQSPSNKVTEKGKDVELRCDPISGHTALYWYRQSLGQGLEFLIYFQGNSAPDKSGLPSDRFSAERTGGSVSTLTIQRTQQEDSAVYLCASSLLGTGAGNTIYFGEGSWLTVV.